The clone carrying this T cell receptor (beta chain) was counted a few times. Its antigen is still unknown. This CDR3 is also generated by other DNA sequences in the sample. The sample originates from a study of beta chain features in type 1 diabetes. Study observations and caveats: Among patients with Type 1 diabetes, TCRB CDR3s were moderately but significantly shorter in every one of the four CD4+ subsets. Over-representation of high TCR-expressing cells was a possible consequence of cDNA sequencing.

Trimming left V 7 bases short and J 4 bases short, with 14 bases between. Germline CDR1 reads SGHRS; CDR2 reads YFSETQ. This CDR3 has 13 amino acids. Expressed TCRB transcripts got sequenced, as all isolated RNA was reverse transcribed. TCRdb's copy holds only in-frame clones and misses some; the assay was immunoSEQ multiplex PCR. Of 300,000 or so clones listed, over 7% were seen once; the top ten hold over 0.95%. The authors took one heparinised blood draw, averaging roughly 120 mL, from each donor. Sequencing input: central memory CD4+ T cells from blood. This clonotype was obtained from a man aged 25-40 years with type 1 diabetes. J is TRBJ1-2 and V is TRBV5-1, with D unresolved. This CDR3 reads CASSPDGLYGYTF. The CDR3 DNA reads as TGCGCCAGCTCCCCGGACGGCCTCTATGGCTACACCTTC.